What follows describes a single T cell receptor (beta chain). This specimen belongs to a study of blood T cell repertoires in COVID-19. Turning to the study itself: There were acute and convalescent COVID-19 samples, and they came from the United States, Italy and Spain. In each case, the material was cDNA or gDNA derived from T cells, B-cell-depleted T cells, or PBMCs.

The CDR3 has 18 amino acids. CDR1 and CDR2 (germline): SGHRS, YFSETQ. With 4 bases removed from V and 1 base from J, the gap between germline ends came to 20 bases. Source study methods: The authors estimated nucleated cell counts from reference gene primer amplification. TCRdb's table, derived via immunoSEQ multiplex PCR, lists solely in-frame clones and lacks some. From that table come the V and J calls and clone size; the DNA was used to work out D and trimming. There are about 120,000 clones in the sample; 81% occur only once, and under 2% lies in the top ten. The rearrangement links TRBV5-1 to TRBJ2-2; TRBD2 might be the D (5 bases). The sample was peripheral blood. This TCR was recovered from a man aged 45 to 65 with acute or convalescent COVID-19. CDR3 protein: CASSPKSGAGLNTGELFF. Here the CDR3 DNA reads TGCGCCAGCAGCCCCAAATCGGGTGCGGGTTTGAACACCGGGGAGCTGTTTTTT.